The 28 T cell receptor beta chains reported below all come from one sample, sequenced in a study of T cell repertoires in urothelial bladder cancer. TCRdb's table, derived via immunoSEQ multiplex PCR, lists solely in-frame clones and lacks some. The data hold fewer than 8,500 clones, with 60% to 80% observed a single time. The specimen sequenced was tumor-infiltrating cells from bladder cancer. All receptors derive from a human donor with urothelial carcinoma.

This clone has only one observation. The V gene is TRBV15, the J gene TRBJ2-1, with 8 bases lining up with TRBD2. This CDR3 comprises 19 residues. V dropped 0 bases and J dropped 5; count of bases not matched to a gene: 15. Per the germline V gene, CDR1 is LNHNV and CDR2 is YYDKDF (reference sequence). The CDR3 DNA reads as TGTGCCACCAGCAGAGAAACGATAGCGGGGATCGGGATGAACAATGAGCAGTTCTTC. This translates into CATSRETIAGIGMNNEQFF.

This clone was counted a single time. The J gene is TRBJ2-2, the V gene TRBV19, with D perhaps TRBD1 (5 bases). The CDR3 consists of 18 residues. Trimming removed 5 bases at V and 3 bases at J, with 22 bases between. Looked up from germline, CDR1 is LNHDA and CDR2 is SQIVND (reference sequence). The CDR3 DNA reads as TGTGCCAGTAGTGCCATCTCCACCCGACAGCGATACACCGGGGAGCTGTTTTTT. Amino acid sequence: CASSAISTRQRYTGELFF.

This rearrangement joins TRBV2 to TRBJ1-1; D uncertain. Germline CDR1 is SNHLY and CDR2 is FYNNEI. Between the trimmed V and J ends, which lost 7 bases and 7 bases, there was a span of 10 bases. The CDR3 runs 11 residues. The CDR3 DNA is TGTGCCAGCAAGGTAGCAGTTGAAGCTTTCTTT. Encoded protein: CASKVAVEAFF.

This chain links TRBV6-1 with TRBJ2-1; 8 bases map to TRBD2. This CDR3 has 15 amino acids. V was pared by 2 bases and J by 2 bases, with 2 bases of the junction left unmatched. Germline V gene lookup returns CDR1 MNHNS and CDR2 SASEGT. CDR3 region: CASSELGGAYNEQFF. The CDR3 DNA reads TGTGCCAGCAGTGAACTCGGGGGGGCCTACAATGAGCAGTTCTTC.

The genes are TRBV7-4 and TRBJ1-1; the D is unclear. Germline CDR1 reads SGHVT; CDR2 reads SQSDAQ. Deletions cut 5 bases from V and 2 bases from J, with 6 bases between. CDR3 length: 12 amino acids. Written as DNA, the CDR3 is TGTGCCAGCAGCAACAGTAACACTGAAGCTTTCTTT. This gives the protein CASSNSNTEAFF. Based on the CDR3 plus reference TRBV7-4 and TRBJ1-1, the full variable domain is GAGVSQSPRYKVAKRGRDVALRCDSISGHVTLYWYRQTLGQGSEVLTYSQSDAQRDKSGRPSGRFSAERPERSVSTLKIQRTEQGDSAVYLCASSNSNTEAFFGQGTRLTVV.

The rearrangement joins TRBV11-1 to TRBJ1-1; the match to TRBD1 covers 8 bases. In germline, CDR1 is SGHAT, CDR2 FQDESV (reference sequence). V lost 6 bases, J lost 4 bases, and 10 bases stayed unmatched. The CDR3 length is 15 residues. The CDR3 region is CASSTDRGRGTEAFF. CDR3 DNA: TGTGCCAGCAGTACCGACAGGGGTAGGGGCACTGAAGCTTTCTTT. The complete variable domain, with remaining parts taken from reference TRBV11-1 and TRBJ1-1, reads EAEVAQSPRYKITEKSQAVAFWCDPISGHATLYWYRQILGQGPELLVQFQDESVVDDSQLPKDRFSAERLKGVDSTLKIQPAELGDSAMYLCASSTDRGRGTEAFFGQGTRLTVV.

This sequence joins TRBV5-1 and TRBJ2-7, with TRBD2 matching over 11 bases. The J segment lost 0 bases and the V segment lost 0 bases, leaving 2 bases of the junction unmatched. The CDR3 covers 16 residues. Germline V CDR1 and CDR2: SGHRS, YFSETQ. CDR3: CASSLALAGGSYEQYF. The CDR3 DNA sequence: TGCGCCAGCAGCTTGGCGCTAGCGGGGGGCTCCTACGAGCAGTACTTC.

The V gene is TRBV15, the J gene TRBJ2-3, with D unclear. The germline gives CDR1 LNHNV, CDR2 YYDKDF (reference sequence). This CDR3 contains 14 residues. Trimming left V 0 bases short and J 0 bases short, with 4 bases between. CDR3 in DNA: TGTGCCACCAGCAGAGATGGAAGCACAGATACGCAGTATTTT. It yields the protein CATSRDGSTDTQYF. Drawing the rest from reference TRBV15 and TRBJ2-3, the complete variable domain is DAMVIQNPRYQVTQFGKPVTLSCSQTLNHNVMYWYQQKSSQAPKLLFHYYDKDFNNEADTPDNFQSRRPNTSFCFLDIRSPGLGDTAMYLCATSRDGSTDTQYFGPGTRLTVL.

This clone was seen just once. The CDR3 DNA reads as TGTGCCAGCAGCTTACAGGGATTTAAAGAGACCCAGTACTTC. This translates into CASSLQGFKETQYF. The chain combines TRBV11-2 with TRBJ2-5, with a possible D match to TRBD1 (5 bases). This CDR3 has 14 residues. V was trimmed by 2 bases and J by 3 bases, leaving 10 bases between them. Germline CDR1 reads SGHAT; CDR2 reads FQNNGV.

The chain couples TRBV12-5 to TRBJ2-5; 7 nucleotides agree with TRBD2. With V trimmed by 5 bases and J by 5 bases, 8 bases remained unmatched. This CDR3 contains 14 residues. Per the germline V gene, CDR1 is LGHNT and CDR2 is FRNRAP. This chain's CDR3 is CASGPSGGGETQYF. The CDR3 DNA follows: TGTGCTAGTGGTCCCTCGGGGGGAGGGGAGACCCAGTACTTC.

The chain has TRBV6-5 and TRBJ2-1, with 8 bases identical to TRBD2. V dropped 8 bases and J dropped 4; count of bases not matched to a gene: 7. CDR3 size: 14 residues. Germline values: CDR1 MNHEY, CDR2 SVGAGI. DNA of the CDR3: TGTGCCAGCCGGGGTGGCGGGGGGTACAATGAGCAGTTCTTC. It specifies CASRGGGGYNEQFF.

The chain has TRBV11-3 and TRBJ2-2; D unclear. Germline values: CDR1 SGHNT, CDR2 YENEEA. Trimming stripped 5 bases from V and 6 bases from J, with 7 bases between. The CDR3 has 12 amino acids. The chain's CDR3 is CASSPVAGELFF. The CDR3 DNA is TGTGCCAGCAGCCCGGTCGCCGGGGAGCTGTTTTTT.

For this clone: Other DNA sequences in the sample encode the same CDR3. This rearrangement joins TRBV29-1 to TRBJ1-3; no reliable D call. The germline V gene has CDR1 SQVTM and CDR2 ANQGSEA. The V and J ends lost 6 bases and 4 bases respectively, with 13 bases between them. There are 13 residues in the CDR3. CDR3 bases: TGCAGCGTCGTATTCCCGAGAGGAAACACCATATATTTT. It specifies CSVVFPRGNTIYF.

V usage is TRBV5-6 and J usage is TRBJ1-2; weak D call: TRBD1 (6 bases). The CDR3 length is 16 residues. CDR1 and CDR2 (germline): SGHDT, YYEEEE. The V and J ends lost 5 bases and 5 bases respectively, with 22 bases between them. The CDR3 nucleotides are TGTGCCAGCAGTCCCCCAGGACAGCGCTCCGCTTATGGCTACACCTTC. The encoded protein is CASSPPGQRSAYGYTF.

The CDR3: CASSVVGGPTDTQYF. CDR3 nucleotide sequence: TGTGCCAGCAGCGTAGTCGGGGGGCCGACAGATACGCAGTATTTT. The V gene is TRBV9, the J gene TRBJ2-3, with D perhaps matching TRBD2 (7 bases). Germline V gene sequence: CDR1 SGDLS, CDR2 YYNGEE. CDR3 length: 15 residues. The germline V and J ends were trimmed by 0 bases and 3 bases, with 11 bases remaining between them.

J is TRBJ2-2 and V is TRBV19; D gene uncertain. The CDR3 runs to 13 residues. V lost 4 bases and J 1 base, leaving 4 bases between the germline ends. The germline V gene encodes CDR1 LNHDA and CDR2 SQIVND (reference sequence). CDR3 coding DNA: TGTGCCAGTAGTAAGCAGAACACCGGGGAGCTGTTTTTT. Protein: CASSKQNTGELFF.

This rearrangement joins TRBV19 to TRBJ1-4, with D possibly matching TRBD1 (5 bases). Germline V gives CDR1 LNHDA, CDR2 SQIVND (reference sequence). V was pared by 5 bases and J by 9 bases, with 16 bases between. CDR3 length equals 14 residues. Written as DNA, the CDR3 is TGTGCCAGTAGTCCCGCAGGGAAGACGAAAAAACTGTTTTTT. Translated: CASSPAGKTKKLFF.

A single count supports this clone. The chain carries TRBV19 and TRBJ1-5; a weak D match, TRBD1 (5 bases). The germline CDR1 and CDR2 sequences are LNHDA and SQIVND (reference sequence). V was shortened by 3 bases and J by 2 bases, with 14 bases between the two germline ends. The CDR3 runs to 16 residues. The CDR3 DNA sequence: TGTGCCAGTAGTATTCTAGCAGGGAGGCGCAATCAGCCCCAGCATTTT. As protein: CASSILAGRRNQPQHF.

This clone was seen a handful of times. The CDR3 is CASSGGLGNEQFF. Here the CDR3 DNA reads TGCGCCAGCAGTGGGGGGTTAGGCAATGAGCAGTTCTTC. The genes are TRBV4-1 and TRBJ2-1; maybe TRBD2 (6 bases). V was cut by 6 bases and J by 6 bases, with 12 bases left in between. The CDR3 length is 13 residues. The V gene's germline CDR1 is MGHRA and CDR2 YSYEKL.

The sample holds one count of this clone. V is TRBV18 and J is TRBJ1-2; 8 nucleotides line up with TRBD1. Germline CDR1 reads KGHSH; CDR2 reads LQKENI. Germline trimming cut 6 bases from V and 4 bases from J; bases unmatched to any gene: 4. CDR3 length: 13 residues. CDR3 in amino acids: CASSQGAVYGYTF. The CDR3 DNA is TGTGCCAGCTCGCAGGGGGCCGTCTATGGCTACACCTTC.

The V call is TRBV2, the J call TRBJ1-2; weak D call: TRBD1 (5 bases). CDR1 and CDR2 (germline): SNHLY, FYNNEI. This CDR3 comprises 13 residues. V shed 5 bases and J shed 7 bases, with 14 bases lying between them. The CDR3 DNA is TGTGCCAGCAGTCAAGGGGCGCCTGGTGGCTACACCTTC. Amino acid sequence: CASSQGAPGGYTF.

In this sample, this clone turned up a few times. The chain is built from TRBV6-1 and TRBJ1-4; tentative D call: TRBD1 (5 bases). V gave up 6 bases and J gave up 10 bases, with 15 bases separating them. This CDR3 contains 13 residues. Germline V lookup: CDR1 MNHNS, CDR2 SASEGT. CDR3 bases: TGTGCCAGCAGGGGCGCCAGGGAAGGAAAACTGTTTTTT. Residues: CASRGAREGKLFF.

The rearrangement links TRBV19 to TRBJ1-5; no clear D. The CDR3 consists of 14 residues. Germline V gene sequence: CDR1 LNHDA, CDR2 SQIVND (reference sequence). V lost 2 bases to trimming and J lost 3 bases, with 8 bases between them. The CDR3 region is CASSISLTNQPQHF. CDR3 bases: TGTGCCAGTAGTATATCCCTCACCAATCAGCCCCAGCATTTT.

Only one count was recorded for this clone. The genes are TRBV2 and TRBJ1-5; 8 nucleotides match TRBD1. The CDR3 loop spans 16 amino acids. The germline V gene has CDR1 SNHLY and CDR2 FYNNEI. Losses at the gene ends were 8 bases for V and 3 bases for J; bases not matched to a gene: 12. CDR3 loop: CASSIQGALFNQPQHF. As DNA, the CDR3 is TGTGCCAGCTCCATCCAGGGGGCCCTTTTCAATCAGCCCCAGCATTTT.

The V call is TRBV6-6, the J call TRBJ2-1; D remains unclear. CDR3 length: 12 residues. Trimming pared 7 bases from V and 4 bases from J, leaving 8 bases between. Germline values: CDR1 MNHNY, CDR2 SVGAGI (reference sequence). The DNA for the CDR3 is TGTGCCAGCAATCGGGTGTACAATGAGCAGTTCTTC. This translates into CASNRVYNEQFF.

This clone was counted once. This chain's CDR3 is CASSSTGYTEAFF. In DNA, the CDR3 is TGTGCCAGCAGCTCAACAGGGTACACTGAAGCTTTCTTT. The rearrangement uses TRBV7-3 and TRBJ1-1, with D perhaps TRBD1 (6 bases). CDR1 and CDR2 from the germline V gene are SGHTA and FQGTGA. CDR3 length: 13 amino acids. V was cut by 4 bases and J by 3 bases, with 9 bases left in between.

The V and J genes are TRBV19 and TRBJ1-4; D uncertain. Germline CDR1 reads LNHDA; CDR2 reads SQIVND (reference sequence). The CDR3 is 16 residues long. Trimming shortened V by 4 bases and J by 0 bases, and 12 bases separated the two germline ends. This CDR3 is CASSTILRTTNEKLFF. The CDR3 DNA reads TGTGCCAGTAGTACCATCCTAAGAACAACTAATGAAAAACTGTTTTTT.

The chain is built from TRBV2 and TRBJ2-6, with D perhaps matching TRBD1 (6 bases). Germline V lookup: CDR1 SNHLY, CDR2 FYNNEI. The CDR3 length is 14 residues. V gave up 10 bases and J gave up 0 bases, with 10 bases separating them. The CDR3 nucleotides are TGTGCCACGACAGGTAGCTCTGGGGCCAACGTCCTGACTTTC. Amino acid sequence: CATTGSSGANVLTF.